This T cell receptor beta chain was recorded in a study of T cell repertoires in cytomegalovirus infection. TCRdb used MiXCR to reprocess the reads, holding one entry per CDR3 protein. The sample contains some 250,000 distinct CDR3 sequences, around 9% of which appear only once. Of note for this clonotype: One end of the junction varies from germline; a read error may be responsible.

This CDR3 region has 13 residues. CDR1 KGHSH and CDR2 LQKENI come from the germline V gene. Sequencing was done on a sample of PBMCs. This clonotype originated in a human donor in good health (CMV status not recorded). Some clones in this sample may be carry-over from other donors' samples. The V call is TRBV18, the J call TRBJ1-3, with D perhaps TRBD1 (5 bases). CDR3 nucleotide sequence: TGTGCCAGCACGACAGTCTCTGGAGACACCATATATTTT. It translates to CASTTVSGDTIYF.